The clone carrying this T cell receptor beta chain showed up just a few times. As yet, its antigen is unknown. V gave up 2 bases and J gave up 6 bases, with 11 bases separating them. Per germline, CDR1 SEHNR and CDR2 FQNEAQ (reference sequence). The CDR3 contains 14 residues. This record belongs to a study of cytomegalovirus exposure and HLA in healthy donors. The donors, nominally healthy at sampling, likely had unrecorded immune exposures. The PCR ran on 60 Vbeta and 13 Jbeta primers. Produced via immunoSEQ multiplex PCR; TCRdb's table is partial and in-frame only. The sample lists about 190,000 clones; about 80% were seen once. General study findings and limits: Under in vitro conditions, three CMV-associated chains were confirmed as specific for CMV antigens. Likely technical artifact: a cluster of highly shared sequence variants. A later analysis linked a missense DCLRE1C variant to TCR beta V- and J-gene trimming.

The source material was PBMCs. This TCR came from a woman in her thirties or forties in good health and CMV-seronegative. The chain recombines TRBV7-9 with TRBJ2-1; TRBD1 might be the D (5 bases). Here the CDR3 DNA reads TGTGCCAGCAGCTTATCGACAGAGAGCAATGAGCAGTTCTTC. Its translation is CASSLSTESNEQFF. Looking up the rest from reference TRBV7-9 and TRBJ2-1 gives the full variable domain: DTGVSQNPRHKITKRGQNVTFRCDPISEHNRLYWYRQTLGQGPEFLTYFQNEAQLEKSRLLSDRFSAERPKGSFSTLEIQRTEQGDSAMYLCASSLSTESNEQFFGPGTRLTVL.